The sequence of this T cell receptor beta chain was determined in a study of T cells after somatic rescue of genetic block (dated by TCRdb to the early 2020s). With regard to the full study: The study assessed how robust, over the long term, a T-cell system was when the system had developed through somatic rescue of a genetic block in T-cell development.

CDR1 and CDR2, per the germline V gene, are MDHEN and SYDVKM. Reading from cysteine to phenylalanine, the CDR3 counts 10 amino acids. The DNA shown is the 30-base CDR3, in frame from base 1. At the junction V is shortened by 6 bases and J by 9 bases, with 6 bases in between. The method behind the library was the immunoSEQ multiplex PCR assay. TCRdb took over this immuneACCESS table, retaining in-frame rearrangements with V and J assigned. Such tables are incomplete; in checked studies, under half of the missing clones stem from an unresolved V gene, and the remainder is unexplained. The sample includes under 150,000 clones, with 90% to 95% observed a single time. The top ten clones comprise roughly 1.4% of the sample. This clone was counted only a few times. Its antigen is not yet known. Per-base quality was not reported, and no clone a single base away is much larger than it.

The receptor was isolated from a woman aged 18-30 years. Sequencing was done on a sample of peripheral blood mononuclear cells (PBMCs). Here the chain combines TRBV28 and TRBJ1-5, with no D gene named confidently. The nucleotide sequence is given as TGTGCCAGCAGCGTCCGGCCCCAGCATTTT. This encodes CASSVRPQHF.